This T cell receptor beta chain derives from a study of vaccination effects on CD4 cells after COVID-19. Findings and caveats of the study: Convalescent patients numbered few in the study; early post-infection timepoints were missing entirely.

The CDR3 contains 12 residues. Germline assignment: CDR1 MDHEN and CDR2 SYDVKM. Trimming took 6 bases from V and 7 from J, leaving 12 bases between them. Details on this clone: Its antigen is currently unknown.

Before sequencing, viral peptide pools were used by the ViraFEST assay to expand antigen-specific CD4+ T cells. Subsequent to a culture period of under 11 days, CD4+ T cells were isolated. Either the BNT162b2 or mRNA-1273 vaccine was given to participants in two doses. It was on days 3 and 7 that half the medium was replaced with IL-2 medium. Sequencing used immunoSEQ multiplex PCR; TCRdb keeps in-frame clones, though not all of them. Of approximately 14,000 clones listed, 75% are singletons. Specimen: CD4+ T cells from PBMCs cultured with HCoV-NL63 spike peptides, collected after COVID-19 vaccination. The rearrangement joins TRBV28 to TRBJ1-1; no firm D call. This TCR came from a human donor who received a COVID-19 vaccine. Written as DNA, the CDR3 is TGTGCCAGCAGCCAATCGTGGGGTGAAGCTTTCTTT. Its protein is CASSQSWGEAFF.